The sequence of this TCR beta chain was determined in a study of cytomegalovirus exposure and HLA in healthy donors. The PCR employed 60 Vbeta primers together with 13 Jbeta primers. Some clones are missing from TCRdb's copy, which holds only in-frame ones; the method was immunoSEQ multiplex PCR. The sample shows roughly 230,000 clones, roughly 73% of them seen only once. Remarks on this clone: Its antigen is as yet unknown.

Overall study results and limits: Analysis performed later found about 18,000 TCR beta sequences associated with HLA alleles at 0.05 false discovery rate.

This sequence originates from a boy aged 5-17 years in good health and CMV-seronegative. The sequenced sample was PBMCs.

CDR3 residues: CASSLGAADTEAFF. As DNA, the CDR3 is TGCGCCAGCAGCTTGGGGGCAGCGGACACTGAAGCTTTCTTT. The chain links TRBV5-1 to TRBJ1-1; D remains unclear. Germline V gene data show CDR1 as SGHRS and CDR2 as YFSETQ. The CDR3 extends over 14 amino acids. The V end lost 0 bases, the J end lost 3 bases, and 9 bases lay between the germline ends.